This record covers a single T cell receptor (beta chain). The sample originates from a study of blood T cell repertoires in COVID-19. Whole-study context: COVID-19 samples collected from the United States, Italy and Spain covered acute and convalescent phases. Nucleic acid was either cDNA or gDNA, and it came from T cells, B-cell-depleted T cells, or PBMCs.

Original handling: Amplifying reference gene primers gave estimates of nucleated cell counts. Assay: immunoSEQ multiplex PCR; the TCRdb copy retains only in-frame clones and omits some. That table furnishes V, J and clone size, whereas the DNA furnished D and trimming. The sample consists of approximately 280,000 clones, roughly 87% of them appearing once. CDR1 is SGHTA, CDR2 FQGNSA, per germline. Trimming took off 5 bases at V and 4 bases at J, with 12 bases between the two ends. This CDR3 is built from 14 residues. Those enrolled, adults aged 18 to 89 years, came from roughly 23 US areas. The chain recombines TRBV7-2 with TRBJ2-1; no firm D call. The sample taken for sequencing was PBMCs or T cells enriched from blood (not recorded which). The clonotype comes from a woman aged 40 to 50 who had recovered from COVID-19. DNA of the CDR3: TGTGCCAGCAGCACGCCCGCCCGGTACAATGAGCAGTTCTTC. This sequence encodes CASSTPARYNEQFF.